A single sample is the source of the 28 T cell receptor beta chains below, sequenced in a study of cytomegalovirus exposure and HLA in healthy donors. This PCR relied on a set of 60 Vbeta primers and 13 Jbeta primers. The table came from immunoSEQ multiplex PCR; TCRdb's copy has only in-frame clones and leaves some out. The top ten hold 6% to 7.5% of the sample, which has about 120,000 clones, about 8% seen once. Material for sequencing was PBMCs. Receptor source: a woman in her 40s in good health and CMV-seropositive.

This clone was seen only a few times. The rearrangement links TRBV25-1 to TRBJ2-2, with D unresolved. The CDR3 has 13 residues. Trimming took 7 bases from V and 8 from J, leaving 14 bases between them. Germline values: CDR1 MGHDK, CDR2 SYGVNS. The CDR3 spells CASKRSLDGELFF. The CDR3 bases are TGTGCCAGCAAGCGATCTCTGGATGGGGAGCTGTTTTTT.

The chain joins TRBV28 to TRBJ1-2; TRBD1 might be the D (5 bases). The CDR3 spans 12 residues. The V end was cut by 6 bases, the J end by 8 bases, with 13 bases between. Germline V gene data show CDR1 as MDHEN and CDR2 as SYDVKM. The CDR3 sequence: CASSGRVIGYTF. The CDR3 DNA reads as TGTGCCAGCAGCGGCAGGGTTATCGGCTACACCTTC.

The chain combines TRBV9 with TRBJ2-2; 9 positions match TRBD1. CDR1 SGDLS and CDR2 YYNGEE come from the germline V gene. Trimming at V came to 1 base and at J to 5 bases, leaving 6 bases not matched to a gene. The CDR3 contains 16 residues. DNA for the CDR3: TGTGCCAGCAGCGTACCCCGCGGGACAGGGACCGGGGAGCTGTTTTTT. It codes for CASSVPRGTGTGELFF.

The rearrangement joins TRBV30 to TRBJ2-7, with D tentatively TRBD2 (7 bases). This CDR3 is 13 amino acids long. Germline CDR1 GTSNPN, CDR2 SVGIG (reference sequence). V lost 7 bases and J lost 3, with 16 bases in between. CDR3 coding DNA: TGTGCCTCCGAGGGGGGGCAGGGCTACGAGCAGTACTTC. It encodes CASEGGQGYEQYF.

The V gene is TRBV10-3, the J gene TRBJ1-1; D is undetermined. Trimming took off 10 bases at V and 4 bases at J, with 16 bases between the two ends. Germline loops: CDR1 ENHRY, CDR2 SYGVKD. The CDR3 length is 13 residues. For the CDR3, the DNA is TGTGCCACCAGATCGTCACGGGGCACTGAAGCTTTCTTT. Its translation is CATRSSRGTEAFF.

This clone was detected only a few times. This rearrangement joins TRBV29-1 to TRBJ2-1; TRBD1 matches at 11 bases. This CDR3 has 14 amino acids. Germline loops: CDR1 SQVTM, CDR2 ANQGSEA. J gave up 8 bases and V 6 bases, and 9 bases lay outside the gene matches. The CDR3 DNA sequence: TGCAGCGTGGCCCCGGGACAGGGGGAGGATGAGCAGTTCTTC. Translated: CSVAPGQGEDEQFF.

This clone appeared a few times. This rearrangement joins TRBV19 to TRBJ2-5, with TRBD2 identical over 13 bases. The CDR3 contains 16 residues. The V gene end was trimmed by 3 bases and the J gene end by 5 bases; junction bases not matched to a gene: 6. Germline-derived CDR1 and CDR2 are LNHDA and SQIVND (reference sequence). Here the CDR3 DNA reads TGTGCCAGTAGTATCGCGACTAGCGGGGGGAAGGAGACCCAGTACTTC. Translated: CASSIATSGGKETQYF.

This clone has just a few counts. In DNA, the CDR3 is TGTGCCAGCAGCCCGGACAGGGGGATTTCACCCCTCCACTTT. It encodes CASSPDRGISPLHF. The chain carries TRBV6-6 and TRBJ1-6; TRBD1 aligns across 10 bases. V was clipped by 6 bases and J by 9 bases; unmatched bases: 5. Germline CDR1 is MNHNY and CDR2 is SVGAGI (reference sequence). The CDR3 has 14 residues.

V and J are TRBV10-2 and TRBJ1-5; no clear D gene. Trimming took off 6 bases at V and 0 bases at J, with 9 bases between the two ends. The germline CDR1 and CDR2 sequences are WSHSY and SAAADI. The CDR3 is made up of 14 amino acids. The chain's CDR3 is CASRAGYSNQPQHF. Here the CDR3 DNA reads TGCGCCAGCAGGGCAGGATATAGCAATCAGCCCCAGCATTTT.

This clone was seen more than once but under ten times. The rearrangement joins TRBV27 to TRBJ1-2; the D gene is possibly TRBD1 (5 bases). The CDR3 has 16 amino acids. Deletions cut 5 bases from V and 4 bases from J, with 20 bases between. Germline-derived CDR1 and CDR2 are MNHEY and SMNVEV (reference sequence). CDR3 coding DNA: TGTGCCAGCAGTCGGCAGGCATTGGACATCGGCTATGGCTACACCTTC. It encodes CASSRQALDIGYGYTF.

V usage is TRBV12-5 and J usage is TRBJ2-6, with 9 bases aligning to TRBD1. Germline values: CDR1 LGHNT, CDR2 FRNRAP. The CDR3 is made up of 19 amino acids. V lost 1 base and J lost 4; bases outside the gene matches: 11. For the CDR3, the DNA is TGTGCTAGTGGTTTGGCCAAGGGACAGGGATTCTCGGGGGCCAACGTCCTGACTTTC. Translated, it gives CASGLAKGQGFSGANVLTF. The full variable domain, its missing parts supplied by reference TRBV12-5 and TRBJ2-6, is DARVTQTPRHKVTEMGQEVTMRCQPILGHNTVFWYRQTMMQGLELLAYFRNRAPLDDSGMPKDRFSAEMPDATLATLKIQPSEPRDSAVYFCASGLAKGQGFSGANVLTFGAGSRLTVL.

The sample holds a few counts of this clone. The J gene is TRBJ2-2, the V gene TRBV7-3, with TRBD1 matching over 11 bases. The CDR3 extends over 15 amino acids. The germline gives CDR1 SGHTA, CDR2 FQGTGA. V lost 3 bases and J lost 5; bases outside the gene matches: 2. The CDR3 loop is CASSFGTGGTGELFF. The CDR3 nucleotides are TGTGCCAGCAGCTTTGGGACAGGGGGGACCGGGGAGCTGTTTTTT.

CDR3 sequence reads: CASSQPVGGNYGYTF. The DNA for the CDR3 is TGTGCCAGCAGCCAGCCCGTGGGAGGGAACTATGGCTACACCTTC. V is TRBV7-2 and J is TRBJ1-2, with D hard to call. This CDR3 is built from 15 residues. Trimming took 5 bases from V and 2 from J, leaving 15 bases between them. The germline CDR1 and CDR2 sequences are SGHTA and FQGNSA.

The V and J genes are TRBV6-5 and TRBJ2-7; D is ambiguous. The CDR3 sequence is 14 residues long. The germline V gene has CDR1 MNHEY and CDR2 SVGAGI. V was pared by 5 bases and J by 3 bases, with 14 bases between. The chain's CDR3 is CASSAGSSFYEQYF. The CDR3 bases are TGTGCCAGCAGTGCCGGGTCCTCCTTCTACGAGCAGTACTTC.

The rearrangement joins TRBV7-8 to TRBJ1-2; TRBD1 matches 8 bases. V dropped 1 base and J dropped 4; count of bases not matched to a gene: 5. The CDR3 runs 15 residues. From germline, CDR1 is SGHVS and CDR2 FQNEAQ. In DNA, the CDR3 is TGTGCCAGCAGCTTAGTTGCAGGGGGCCTCTATGGCTACACCTTC. Translated: CASSLVAGGLYGYTF.

This clone was picked up a small number of times. The chain carries TRBV19 and TRBJ2-1, with TRBD1 identical over 10 bases. From germline, CDR1 is LNHDA and CDR2 SQIVND (reference sequence). The length of the CDR3 is 14 residues. Germline trimming cut 3 bases from V and 8 bases from J; bases unmatched to any gene: 4. CDR3 sequence: CASSIIGTGDEQFF. DNA of the CDR3: TGTGCCAGTAGTATCATCGGGACAGGGGATGAGCAGTTCTTC. Supplemented by reference TRBV19 and TRBJ2-1, the full variable domain reads DGGITQSPKYLFRKEGQNVTLSCEQNLNHDAMYWYRQDPGQGLRLIYYSQIVNDFQKGDIAEGYSVSREKKESFPLTVTSAQKNPTAFYLCASSIIGTGDEQFFGPGTRLTVL.

The rearrangement joins TRBV6-5 to TRBJ1-6; D remains ambiguous. The length of the CDR3 is 14 residues. The V end lost 3 bases, the J end lost 8 bases, and 11 bases lay between the germline ends. From germline, CDR1 is MNHEY and CDR2 SVGAGI. CDR3 in amino acids: CASSYLGRDSPLHF. DNA for the CDR3: TGTGCCAGCAGTTATCTAGGGAGGGATTCACCCCTCCACTTT.

J is TRBJ1-4 and V is TRBV7-8; 8 bases fit TRBD1. The CDR3 is 16 amino acids. Germline V lookup: CDR1 SGHVS, CDR2 FQNEAQ. Trimming removed 2 bases from V and 7 bases from J; junction bases left unmatched: 9. The CDR3: CASSLLVGTGVEKLFF. DNA for the CDR3: TGTGCCAGCAGCTTATTGGTGGGGACAGGCGTTGAAAAACTGTTTTTT.

The chain recombines TRBV2 with TRBJ1-1, with D maybe TRBD1 (5 bases). Deletions cut 6 bases from V and 4 bases from J, with 21 bases between. Germline-derived CDR1 and CDR2 are SNHLY and FYNNEI. The CDR3 contains 16 residues. This chain's CDR3 is CASSDDPEGDSTEAFF. The CDR3 DNA sequence: TGTGCCAGCAGCGACGATCCGGAGGGAGACAGCACTGAAGCTTTCTTT.

V usage is TRBV7-9 and J usage is TRBJ2-5, with D maybe TRBD1 (6 bases). This CDR3 has 14 residues. V was cut by 5 bases and J by 5 bases, with 15 bases left in between. Germline values: CDR1 SEHNR, CDR2 FQNEAQ (reference sequence). CDR3 protein: CASSLMGARETQYF. The CDR3 DNA sequence: TGTGCCAGCAGCCTAATGGGGGCTCGCGAGACCCAGTACTTC.

The chain carries TRBV19 and TRBJ2-1; a possible D gene is TRBD2 (5 bases). The length of the CDR3 is 13 residues. The ends were cut back, 3 bases at V and 10 bases at J, with 13 bases in the middle. Germline values: CDR1 LNHDA, CDR2 SQIVND (reference sequence). The CDR3 nucleotides are TGTGCCAGTAGTATGGACTCCTACGGCGAGCAGTTCTTC. This translates into CASSMDSYGEQFF.

In its sample, this clone was seen a few times. V is TRBV7-2 and J is TRBJ1-6, with D uncertain. Trimming pared 5 bases from V and 5 bases from J, leaving 7 bases between. From germline, CDR1 is SGHTA and CDR2 FQGNSA. The CDR3 length is 13 residues. The CDR3 DNA reads TGTGCCAGCAGCGGGCAGCATAATTCACCCCTCCACTTT. It is translated as CASSGQHNSPLHF.

This clone was found a few times. The gene calls are TRBV30 and TRBJ2-5; 8 positions agree with TRBD1. CDR3 length equals 13 residues. CDR1 GTSNPN and CDR2 SVGIG come from the germline V gene (reference sequence). Trimming cost V 5 bases and J 1 base; bases outside gene matches: 3. The CDR3 loop is CAWGQGFQETQYF. Written as DNA, the CDR3 is TGTGCCTGGGGACAGGGCTTCCAAGAGACCCAGTACTTC.

The V call is TRBV7-3, the J call TRBJ2-1, with D perhaps matching TRBD1 (5 bases). Germline assignment: CDR1 SGHTA and CDR2 FQGTGA. Trimming left V 1 base short and J 6 bases short, with 13 bases between. This CDR3 has 15 amino acids. The CDR3 bases are TGTGCCAGCAGCTTAATCCCAGGGAACCCCAATGAGCAGTTCTTC. This sequence encodes CASSLIPGNPNEQFF. Complete variable domain (other parts from reference TRBV7-3 and TRBJ2-1): GAGVSQTPSNKVTEKGKYVELRCDPISGHTALYWYRQSLGQGPEFLIYFQGTGAADDSGLPNDRFFAVRPEGSVSTLKIQRTERGDSAVYLCASSLIPGNPNEQFFGPGTRLTVL.

The chain has TRBV5-1 and TRBJ2-1, with a possible D match to TRBD2 (6 bases). Trimming shortened V by 3 bases and J by 5 bases, and 18 bases separated the two germline ends. The CDR3 is made up of 16 amino acids. The V gene's germline CDR1 is SGHRS and CDR2 YFSETQ. The DNA for the CDR3 is TGCGCCAGCAGCTCCATCGGGACTCCGAGCAACAATGAGCAGTTCTTC. It yields the protein CASSSIGTPSNNEQFF. Filled out from reference TRBV5-1 and TRBJ2-1, the complete variable domain reads KAGVTQTPRYLIKTRGQQVTLSCSPISGHRSVSWYQQTPGQGLQFLFEYFSETQRNKGNFPGRFSGRQFSNSRSEMNVSTLELGDSALYLCASSSIGTPSNNEQFFGPGTRLTVL.

The rearrangement uses TRBV7-2 and TRBJ1-1; the D gene is possibly TRBD1 (6 bases). Germline CDR1 reads SGHTA; CDR2 reads FQGNSA. V was clipped by 5 bases and J by 0 bases, with 13 bases between them. The CDR3 is made up of 15 amino acids. For the CDR3, the DNA is TGTGCCAGCAGCCCCTGGACAGTGATGAACACTGAAGCTTTCTTT. It translates to CASSPWTVMNTEAFF. The full variable domain, in which reference TRBV7-2 and TRBJ1-1 provide the parts outside the CDR3, is GAGVSQSPSNKVTEKGKDVELRCDPISGHTALYWYRQSLGQGLEFLIYFQGNSAPDKSGLPSDRFSAERTGGSVSTLTIQRTQQEDSAVYLCASSPWTVMNTEAFFGQGTRLTVV.

There are a few counts of this clone. V is TRBV9 and J is TRBJ2-1; 7 positions agree with TRBD2. This CDR3 is 13 amino acids long. V gave up 8 bases and J gave up 3 bases; unmatched junction bases: 5. The germline V gene encodes CDR1 SGDLS and CDR2 YYNGEE. In DNA form, the CDR3 reads TGTGCCAGGGAGGGAGGGAACTACAATGAGCAGTTCTTC. It codes for CAREGGNYNEQFF.

This clone appeared a few times. The chain employs TRBV27 and TRBJ2-7; 10 bases are shared with TRBD2. Trimming removed 0 bases from V and 3 bases from J; junction bases left unmatched: 2. Germline V lookup: CDR1 MNHEY, CDR2 SMNVEV (reference sequence). The CDR3 spans 15 residues. CDR3 sequence reads: CASSLSVAGGYEQYF. The CDR3 DNA reads TGTGCCAGCAGTTTATCGGTAGCGGGGGGCTACGAGCAGTACTTC.